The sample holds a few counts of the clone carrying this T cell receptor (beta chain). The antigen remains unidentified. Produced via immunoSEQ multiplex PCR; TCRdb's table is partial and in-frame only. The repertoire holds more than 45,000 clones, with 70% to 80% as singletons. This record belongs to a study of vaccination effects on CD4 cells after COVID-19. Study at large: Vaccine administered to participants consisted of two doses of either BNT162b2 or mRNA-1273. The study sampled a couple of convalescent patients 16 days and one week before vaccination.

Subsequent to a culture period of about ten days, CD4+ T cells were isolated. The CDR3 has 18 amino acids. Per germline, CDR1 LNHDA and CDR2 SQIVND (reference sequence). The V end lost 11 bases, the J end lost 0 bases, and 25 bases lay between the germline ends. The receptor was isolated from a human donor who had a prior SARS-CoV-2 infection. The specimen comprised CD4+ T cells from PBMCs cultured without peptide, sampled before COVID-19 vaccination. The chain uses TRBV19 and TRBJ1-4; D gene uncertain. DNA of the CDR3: TGTGCCCCTAGCCAGTATGGTCGGGTTGACGCAACTAATGAAAAACTGTTTTTT. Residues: CAPSQYGRVDATNEKLFF.